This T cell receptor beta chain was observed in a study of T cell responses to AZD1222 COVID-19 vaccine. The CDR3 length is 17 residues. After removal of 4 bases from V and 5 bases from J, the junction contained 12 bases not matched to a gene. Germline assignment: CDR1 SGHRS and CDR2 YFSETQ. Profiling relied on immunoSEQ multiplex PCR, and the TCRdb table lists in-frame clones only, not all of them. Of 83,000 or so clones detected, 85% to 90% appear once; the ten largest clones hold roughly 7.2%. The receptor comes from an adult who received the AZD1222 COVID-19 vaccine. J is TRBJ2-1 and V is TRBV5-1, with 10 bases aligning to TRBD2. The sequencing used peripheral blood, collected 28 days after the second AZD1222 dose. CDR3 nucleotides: TGCGCCAGCAGCCCAGGACTAGCGGTGGGCGGGGACAATGAGCAGTTCTTC. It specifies CASSPGLAVGGDNEQFF.